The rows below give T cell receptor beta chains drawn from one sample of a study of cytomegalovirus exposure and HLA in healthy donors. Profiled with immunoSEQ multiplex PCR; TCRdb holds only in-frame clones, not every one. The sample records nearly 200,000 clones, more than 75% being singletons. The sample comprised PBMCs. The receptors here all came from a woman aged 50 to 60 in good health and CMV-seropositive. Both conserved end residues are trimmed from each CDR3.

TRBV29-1 SVMRTGLVTGYT
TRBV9 ASSSSLTSGGGNEQF
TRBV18 ASSPWETSGTETQY
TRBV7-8 ASSLAGPGGYT
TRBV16 ASSQNELSTEAF
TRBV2 ASSFLDTQY
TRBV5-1 ASSLIGSHYEQY
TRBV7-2 ASSLVGGGITEAF
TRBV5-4 ASSLSGDTQY
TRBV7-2 ASSPARGRTGELF
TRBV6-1 ASRTQGQQPQH
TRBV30 AWSTGQGRGYT
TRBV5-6 ASSSLRQGAGDEQF
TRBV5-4 ASSVTGTDTQY
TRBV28 ASSQPYEQY
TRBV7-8 ASSLADKVYGYT
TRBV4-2 ASSQEGREQY
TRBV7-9 ASSKREGTDTQY
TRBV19 ASSTGDGRGRNEQF
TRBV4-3 ASSPHRQGTYNEQF
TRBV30 ACSTGKSYGYT
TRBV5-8 ASNLDRDSSEQY